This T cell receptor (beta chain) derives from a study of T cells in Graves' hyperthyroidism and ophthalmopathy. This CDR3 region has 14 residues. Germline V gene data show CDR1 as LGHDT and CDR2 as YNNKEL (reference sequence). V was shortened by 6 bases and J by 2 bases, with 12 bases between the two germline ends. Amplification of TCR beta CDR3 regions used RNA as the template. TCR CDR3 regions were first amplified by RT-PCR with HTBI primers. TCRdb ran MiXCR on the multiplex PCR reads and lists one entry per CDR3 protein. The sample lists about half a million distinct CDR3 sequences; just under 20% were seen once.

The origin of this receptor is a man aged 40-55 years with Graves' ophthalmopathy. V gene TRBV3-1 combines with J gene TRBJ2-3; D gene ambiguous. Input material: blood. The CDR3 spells CASSSDAPTDTQYF. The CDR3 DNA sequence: TGTGCCAGCAGTTCAGACGCGCCCACAGATACGCAGTATTTT.